The 30 T cell receptor beta chains below come from one sample, sequenced in a study of T cells expressing NK-cell markers. One entry per CDR3 protein, without DNA, is what TCRdb gives after re-calling the 5' RACE reads. The table lists approximately 150,000 distinct CDR3 sequences. Sequencing input: blood T cells: a sorted CD56 or NKG2C T cell subset, CD4+ or CD8+ T cells, or bulk PBMC T cells (not recorded which). These receptors all stem from a man aged 18 to 29 in good health.

This chain uses TRBV6-1 with TRBJ2-7. Germline V gene lookup returns CDR1 MNHNS and CDR2 SASEGT. This CDR3 is built from 13 residues. CDR3 in amino acids: CASRHPSSYEQYF.

The rearrangement uses TRBV7-9 and TRBJ2-3; TCRdb's assignment of TRBD2 cannot be checked, as there is no DNA. CDR1 and CDR2 from the germline V gene are SEHNR and FQNEAQ (reference sequence). CDR3 size: 14 residues. The CDR3 protein is CASSPRGVADTQYF.

The rearrangement links TRBV6-2 or TRBV6-3 to TRBJ2-4; no DNA is available, so the TRBD1 call from TCRdb remains unchecked. Germline CDR1 reads MNHEY; CDR2 reads SVGEGT. This CDR3 has 11 residues. The CDR3 here is CASSSQGIEYF.

The V call is TRBV20-1, the J call TRBJ2-3; TCRdb selects TRBD2, and the lack of DNA leaves this call unchecked. Per germline, CDR1 DFQATT and CDR2 SNEGSKA (reference sequence). There are 16 residues in the CDR3. The CDR3 protein is CSARLALSGSPDTQYF.

The J gene is TRBJ1-1, the V gene TRBV5-1. The CDR3 runs to 13 residues. Germline assignment: CDR1 SGHRS and CDR2 YFSETQ. This CDR3 reads CASSLGELYEAFF.

CDR3 protein: CASSHGGRATYEQYF. This chain joins TRBV12-3 or TRBV12-4 and TRBJ2-7; lacking DNA, the TRBD2 call made by TCRdb goes unchecked. The CDR3 spans 15 residues.

The rearrangement links TRBV12-3 or TRBV12-4 to TRBJ2-1; TCRdb names TRBD1, which stays unverified in the absence of DNA. This CDR3 has 15 residues. The CDR3 here is CASSSEAALGDEQFF.

The V and J genes are TRBV12-3 or TRBV12-4 and TRBJ2-4; TCRdb calls TRBD2, which cannot be checked without DNA. This CDR3 spans 14 amino acids. The CDR3 loop reads CASLAPYGKNIQYF.

J is TRBJ2-3 and V is TRBV2; absent DNA, TCRdb's TRBD1 call cannot be checked. The length of the CDR3 is 16 residues. Germline V lookup: CDR1 SNHLY, CDR2 FYNNEI. CDR3 in amino acids: CASRGDRQGRADTQYF.

V gene TRBV15 combines with J gene TRBJ2-4; the TCRdb call, TRBD1, lacks DNA for checking. This CDR3 is built from 13 residues. CDR1 and CDR2 from the germline V gene are LNHNV and YYDKDF (reference sequence). The CDR3 sequence is CATSRWGRDIQYF.

The genes are TRBV25-1 and TRBJ2-2. This CDR3 has 14 amino acids. Germline CDR1 and CDR2: MGHDK and SYGVNS. This CDR3 reads CASSEASNTGELFF.

The chain couples TRBV18 to TRBJ2-4; TCRdb lists TRBD1, though no DNA is available to test this call. Germline loops: CDR1 KGHSH, CDR2 LQKENI. The CDR3 extends over 15 amino acids. CDR3 in amino acids: CASSPVPTEKNIQYF.

The chain recombines TRBV4-2 with TRBJ2-1; TCRdb reports TRBD2, a call that lacks DNA to check it against. CDR3 length: 16 residues. The germline V gene encodes CDR1 LGHNA and CDR2 YNFKEQ. CDR3 sequence reads: CASSQDRGRPNNEQFF.

This rearrangement joins TRBV5-1 to TRBJ1-1. CDR3 length equals 13 residues. The germline V gene encodes CDR1 SGHRS and CDR2 YFSETQ. CDR3 protein: CASSLGGSVEAFF. The full variable domain, rest sourced from reference TRBV5-1 and TRBJ1-1, is KAGVTQTPRYLIKTRGQQVTLSCSPISGHRSVSWYQQTPGQGLQFLFEYFSETQRNKGNFPGRFSGRQFSNSRSEMNVSTLELGDSALYLCASSLGGSVEAFFGQGTRLTVV.

The gene calls are TRBV27 and TRBJ2-5; TCRdb proposes TRBD2, but this gene call is untestable without DNA. Germline V gives CDR1 MNHEY, CDR2 SMNVEV (reference sequence). This CDR3 spans 16 amino acids. The CDR3 loop reads CASSLVRGTSGETQYF.

This chain joins TRBV28 and TRBJ2-1; TCRdb's D gene call, TRBD2, goes unchecked for lack of DNA. This CDR3 region has 18 residues. Germline CDR1 and CDR2: MDHEN and SYDVKM. The CDR3 here is CASSLGTKREGGPNEQFF.

The rearrangement uses TRBV11-3 and TRBJ2-5; TCRdb names TRBD1, which stays unverified in the absence of DNA. The CDR3 loop spans 14 amino acids. Germline assignment: CDR1 SGHNT and CDR2 YENEEA. The CDR3 is CASSSYGTEETQYF. Filled out from reference TRBV11-3 and TRBJ2-5, the complete variable domain reads EAGVVQSPRYKIIEKKQPVAFWCNPISGHNTLYWYLQNLGQGPELLIRYENEEAVDDSQLPKDRFSAERLKGVDSTLKIQPAELGDSAVYLCASSSYGTEETQYFGPGTRLLVL.

The chain employs TRBV4-3 and TRBJ2-7; TCRdb's assignment of TRBD1 cannot be checked, as there is no DNA. The germline gives CDR1 LGHNA, CDR2 YSLEER. The CDR3 runs to 13 residues. The CDR3 region is CASSLGTDYEQYF.

The chain joins TRBV14 to TRBJ2-1; without DNA, the TCRdb call of TRBD2 cannot be checked. Germline-derived CDR1 and CDR2 are SGHDN and FVKESK. The CDR3 loop spans 16 amino acids. CDR3 in amino acids: CASSRMTSGAYNEQFF. The full variable domain, in which reference TRBV14 and TRBJ2-1 provide the parts outside the CDR3, is EAGVTQFPSHSVIEKGQTVTLRCDPISGHDNLYWYRRVMGKEIKFLLHFVKESKQDESGMPNNRFLAERTGGTYSTLKVQPAELEDSGVYFCASSRMTSGAYNEQFFGPGTRLTVL.

V gene TRBV9 combines with J gene TRBJ2-4; TCRdb selects TRBD1, and the lack of DNA leaves this call unchecked. This CDR3 spans 15 amino acids. Germline V gene data show CDR1 as SGDLS and CDR2 as YYNGEE. The CDR3 spells CASSLTGGAKNIQYF.

The chain couples TRBV6-5 to TRBJ2-1. Germline V gene sequence: CDR1 MNHEY, CDR2 SVGAGI. The CDR3 sequence is 11 residues long. The CDR3 sequence is CASSSAAEQFF.

The chain employs TRBV25-1 and TRBJ2-1; TCRdb names TRBD1, which stays unverified in the absence of DNA. Germline V gives CDR1 MGHDK, CDR2 SYGVNS. This CDR3 is 12 amino acids long. The CDR3 loop reads CASSVQGAVQFF. The variable domain in full, completed from reference TRBV25-1 and TRBJ2-1, reads EADIYQTPRYLVIGTGKKITLECSQTMGHDKMYWYQQDPGMELHLIHYSYGVNSTEKGDLSSESTVSRIRTEHFPLTLESARPSHTSQYLCASSVQGAVQFFGPGTRLTVL.

The gene calls are TRBV12-3 or TRBV12-4 and TRBJ1-1. The length of the CDR3 is 13 residues. CDR3: CASNSRLDLEAFF.

V and J are TRBV7-9 and TRBJ2-1; TCRdb gives TRBD2 as the D gene, but with no DNA this cannot be confirmed. The length of the CDR3 is 17 residues. Germline V CDR1 and CDR2: SEHNR, FQNEAQ (reference sequence). CDR3 sequence reads: CASSLPSGIPSYNEQFF.

This chain uses TRBV7-9 with TRBJ1-1. The germline CDR1 and CDR2 sequences are SEHNR and FQNEAQ (reference sequence). The CDR3 extends over 15 amino acids. The CDR3 loop reads CASSHPERGNTEAFF.

The CDR3 loop reads CAIVTGSSTEAFF. This chain joins TRBV2 and TRBJ1-1; the TRBD1 assignment by TCRdb is unverifiable without DNA. The germline V gene encodes CDR1 SNHLY and CDR2 FYNNEI. The CDR3 sequence is 13 residues long. The whole variable domain, remainder taken from reference TRBV2 and TRBJ1-1, is EPEVTQTPSHQVTQMGQEVILRCVPISNHLYFYWYRQILGQKVEFLVSFYNNEISEKSEIFDDQFSVERPDGSNFTLKIRSTKLEDSAMYFCAIVTGSSTEAFFGQGTRLTVV.

V usage is TRBV12-3 or TRBV12-4 and J usage is TRBJ2-1; TCRdb proposes TRBD2, but this gene call is untestable without DNA. The CDR3 loop spans 16 amino acids. CDR3 in amino acids: CASSLVTSGNLYEQFF.

The chain employs TRBV19 and TRBJ2-1; with no DNA, the TCRdb D assignment of TRBD2 cannot be verified. Germline V gives CDR1 LNHDA, CDR2 SQIVND (reference sequence). The length of the CDR3 is 15 residues. This chain's CDR3 is CASSIVPGSNNEQFF.

The V gene is TRBV27, the J gene TRBJ2-1; checking the TCRdb D call of TRBD2 is not possible without DNA. CDR1 is MNHEY, CDR2 SMNVEV, per germline (reference sequence). This CDR3 is built from 14 residues. The CDR3 loop is CASSLGLASNEQFF.

The gene calls are TRBV10-3 and TRBJ2-1; TCRdb's D call, TRBD1, is unchecked because there is no DNA. This CDR3 has 12 residues. The germline V gene encodes CDR1 ENHRY and CDR2 SYGVKD. CDR3 sequence: CAIAGPMNEQFF.